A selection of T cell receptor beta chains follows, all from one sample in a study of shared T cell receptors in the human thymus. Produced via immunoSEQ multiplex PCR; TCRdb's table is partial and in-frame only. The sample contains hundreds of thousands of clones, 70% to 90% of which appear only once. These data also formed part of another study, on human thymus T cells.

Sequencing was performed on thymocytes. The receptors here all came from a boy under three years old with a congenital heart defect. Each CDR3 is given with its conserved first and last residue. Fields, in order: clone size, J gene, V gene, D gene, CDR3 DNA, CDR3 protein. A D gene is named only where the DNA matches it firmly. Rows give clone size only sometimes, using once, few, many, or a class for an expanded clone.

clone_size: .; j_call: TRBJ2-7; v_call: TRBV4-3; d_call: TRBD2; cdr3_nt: TGCGCCAGCAGCTTCCTACCGATACCGGGACTAGCGGGAGGGCCGTCCTACGAGCAGTACTTC; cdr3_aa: CASSFLPIPGLAGGPSYEQYF
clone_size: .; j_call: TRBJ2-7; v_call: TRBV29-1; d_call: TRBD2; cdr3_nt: TGCAGCGTTGAAGTGGTTAGCGGGAGGGCCTATCCCCCTGGGCAGTACTTC; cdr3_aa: CSVEVVSGRAYPPGQYF
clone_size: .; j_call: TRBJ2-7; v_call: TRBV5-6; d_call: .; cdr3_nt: TGTGCCAGCAGCTTGGGGGTTTCGGGCGAGCAGTACTTC; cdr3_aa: CASSLGVSGEQYF
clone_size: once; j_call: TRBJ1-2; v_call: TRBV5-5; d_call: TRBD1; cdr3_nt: TGTGCCAGCACCAAGCCGGGACAGGGCGCGGCGGGCTACACCTTC; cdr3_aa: CASTKPGQGAAGYTF
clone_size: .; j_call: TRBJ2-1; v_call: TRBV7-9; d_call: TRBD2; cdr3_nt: TGTGCCAGCACCGAGGACGCGGGAGCGATCTACAATGAGCAGTTCTTC; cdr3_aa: CASTEDAGAIYNEQFF
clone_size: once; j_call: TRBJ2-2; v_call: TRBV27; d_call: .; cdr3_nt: TGTGCCAGCAGTTTACGGCGGGACACCGGGGAGCTGTTTTTT; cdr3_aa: CASSLRRDTGELFF
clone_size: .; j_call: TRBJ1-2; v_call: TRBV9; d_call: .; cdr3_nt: TGTGCCAGCAGCGTAAGGGACTTCCCGGGAAGTTGCAATGGCTACACCTTC; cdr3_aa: CASSVRDFPGSCNGYTF
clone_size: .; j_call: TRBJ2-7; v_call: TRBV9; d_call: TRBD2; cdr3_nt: TGTGCCAGCAGCCCCCCCAGCGGGAGCGGTTACGAGCAGTACTTC; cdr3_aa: CASSPPSGSGYEQYF
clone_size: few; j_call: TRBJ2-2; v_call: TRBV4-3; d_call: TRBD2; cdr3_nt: TGCGCCAGCAGCCAACCGGGACTACCTCCGAACACCGGGGAGCTGTTTTTT; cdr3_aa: CASSQPGLPPNTGELFF
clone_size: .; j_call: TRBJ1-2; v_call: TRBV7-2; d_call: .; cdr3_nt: TGTGCCAGCAGCTCCCGCCAAGGGCCCCGGACTATGCGGTATGGCTACACCTTC; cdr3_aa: CASSSRQGPRTMRYGYTF
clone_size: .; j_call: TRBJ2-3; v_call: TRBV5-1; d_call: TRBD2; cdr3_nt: TGCGCCAGCAGCTGGACGGGAGGGATGGAGGGCACAGATACGCAGTATTTT; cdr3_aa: CASSWTGGMEGTDTQYF
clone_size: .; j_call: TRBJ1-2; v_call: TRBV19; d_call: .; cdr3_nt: TGTGCCAGTAGTTTTGGAGGGGTCAACTATGGCTACACCTTC; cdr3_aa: CASSFGGVNYGYTF
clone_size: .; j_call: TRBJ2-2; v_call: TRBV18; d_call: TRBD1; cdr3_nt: TGTGCCAGCTCCCCCGCAGGGGGTGACACCGGGGAGCTGTTTTTT; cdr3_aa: CASSPAGGDTGELFF
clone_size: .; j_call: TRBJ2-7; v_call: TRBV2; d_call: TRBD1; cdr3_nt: TGTGCCAGCAGTGATTCCCGGACAGGGATTTCCGACGAGCAGTACTTC; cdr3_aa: CASSDSRTGISDEQYF
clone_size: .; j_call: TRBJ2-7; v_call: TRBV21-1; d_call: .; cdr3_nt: TGTGCCAGCAGCAAGCCCAGGAGGCCTAGCGGGTTTCAGCCCTACGAGCAGTACTTC; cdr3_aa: CASSKPRRPSGFQPYEQYF
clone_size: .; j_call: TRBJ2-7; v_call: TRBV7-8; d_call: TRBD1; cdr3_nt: TGTGCCAGCAGCCTCACTCTGGACAGGGCCCACGAGCAGTACTTC; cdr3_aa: CASSLTLDRAHEQYF
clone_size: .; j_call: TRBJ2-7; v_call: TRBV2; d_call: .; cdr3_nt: TGTGCCAGCAGTGGAACGGTCGGAGGGTACTCCTACGAGCAGTACTTC; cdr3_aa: CASSGTVGGYSYEQYF
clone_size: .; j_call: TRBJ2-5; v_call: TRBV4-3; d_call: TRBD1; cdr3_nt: TGCGCCAGCAGCCGAGGACCCGGGACAGGGGGCAATGCGGAGACCCAGTACTTC; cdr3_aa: CASSRGPGTGGNAETQYF
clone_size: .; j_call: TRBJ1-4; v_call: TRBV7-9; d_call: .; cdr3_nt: TGTGCCAGCAGCTTAGCGACTTGGCCTAATGAAAAACTGTTTTTT; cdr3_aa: CASSLATWPNEKLFF
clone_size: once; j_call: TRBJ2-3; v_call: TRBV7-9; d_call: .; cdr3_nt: TGTGCCAGCAGCTTCGACTACACAGATACGCAGTATTTT; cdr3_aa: CASSFDYTDTQYF
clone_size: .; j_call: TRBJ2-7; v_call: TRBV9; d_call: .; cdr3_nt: TGTGCCAGCAGCGCAAAGACCCCCGGGACTGATTCGGCCGAGCAGTACTTC; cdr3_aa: CASSAKTPGTDSAEQYF
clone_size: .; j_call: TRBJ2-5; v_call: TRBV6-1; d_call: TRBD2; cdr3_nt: TGTGCCACCTCTGGGGCTAGCGGGAGTCGGGAGACCCAGTACTTC; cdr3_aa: CATSGASGSRETQYF
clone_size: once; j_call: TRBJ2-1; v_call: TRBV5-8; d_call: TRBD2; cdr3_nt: TGTGCCAGCAGCTGGGAGGGACTAGCGGGAGTAGACGAGCAGTTCTTC; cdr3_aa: CASSWEGLAGVDEQFF
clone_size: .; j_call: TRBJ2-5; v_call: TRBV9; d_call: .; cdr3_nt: TGTGCCAGCAGTCTTGGAGGGGTCAGGGAGACCCAGTACTTC; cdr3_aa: CASSLGGVRETQYF
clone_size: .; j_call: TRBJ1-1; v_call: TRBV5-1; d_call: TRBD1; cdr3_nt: TGCGCCAGCAGCTCGGGATCAGGGGGCGCGGGCGCTTTCTTT; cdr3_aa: CASSSGSGGAGAFF
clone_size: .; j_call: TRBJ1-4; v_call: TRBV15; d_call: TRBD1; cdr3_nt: TGTGCCACCAGCAGTCAACTGACAGGGTCAACTAATGAAAAACTGTTTTTT; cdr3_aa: CATSSQLTGSTNEKLFF
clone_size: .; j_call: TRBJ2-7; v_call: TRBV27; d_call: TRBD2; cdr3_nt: TGTGCCAGCAGTGCCCACACCGGGACTAGGCCGTACGAGCAGTACTTC; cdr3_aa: CASSAHTGTRPYEQYF
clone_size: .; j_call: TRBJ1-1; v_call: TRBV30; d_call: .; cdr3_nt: TGTGCCTGGAGTGTACAGGGCACTAAGAACACTGAAGCTTTCTTT; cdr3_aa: CAWSVQGTKNTEAFF
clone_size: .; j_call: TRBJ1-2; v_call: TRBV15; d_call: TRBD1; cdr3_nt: TGTGCCACCAGCAGCTCAATAGGGGGACAGGGGGCGCCCCGTAACTATGGCTACACCTTC; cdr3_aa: CATSSSIGGQGAPRNYGYTF
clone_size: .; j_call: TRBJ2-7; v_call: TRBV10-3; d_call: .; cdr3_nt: TGTGCCATCAGGGGCAAGGCCTACGAGCAGTACTTC; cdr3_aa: CAIRGKAYEQYF
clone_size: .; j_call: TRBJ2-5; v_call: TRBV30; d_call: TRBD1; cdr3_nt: TGTGCCTCGGGACAGGCCCACCGGACCCAGTACTTC; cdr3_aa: CASGQAHRTQYF
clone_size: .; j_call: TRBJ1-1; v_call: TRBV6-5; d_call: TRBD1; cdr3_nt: TGTGCCAGCAGCCCCCGGGACAGACCCACTGAAGCTTTCTTT; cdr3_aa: CASSPRDRPTEAFF
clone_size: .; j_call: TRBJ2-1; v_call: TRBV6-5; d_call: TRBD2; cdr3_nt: TGTGCCAGCAGTTGGGGGGGTGAGCAGTTCTTC; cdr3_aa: CASSWGGEQFF
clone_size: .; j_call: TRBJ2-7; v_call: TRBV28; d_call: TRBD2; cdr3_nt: TGTGCCAGCAGTTTCGGGGGGAGGGCCATCTACGAGCAGTACTTC; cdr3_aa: CASSFGGRAIYEQYF
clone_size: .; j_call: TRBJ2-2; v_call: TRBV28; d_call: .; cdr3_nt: TGTGCCAGCAGTCGGATGGACATGGGGCACACCGGGGAGCTGTTTTTT; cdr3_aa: CASSRMDMGHTGELFF
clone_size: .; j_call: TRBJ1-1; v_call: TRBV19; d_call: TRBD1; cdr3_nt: TGTGCCATTGAACAGGGGTGCCCCCATGAAGCTTTCTTT; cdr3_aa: CAIEQGCPHEAFF
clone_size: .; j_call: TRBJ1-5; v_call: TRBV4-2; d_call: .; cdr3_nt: TGTGCCAGCAGCCAAGAACCGGGGGGGAACCTCAATCAGCCCCAGCATTTT; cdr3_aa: CASSQEPGGNLNQPQHF
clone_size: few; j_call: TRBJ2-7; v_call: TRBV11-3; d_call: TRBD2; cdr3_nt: TGTGCCAGCAGCCCTAGCGGCAGCTCCTACGAGCAGTACTTC; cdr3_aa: CASSPSGSSYEQYF
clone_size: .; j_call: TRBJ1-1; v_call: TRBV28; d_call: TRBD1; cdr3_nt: TGTGCCAGCAGTTTCATGTGGACAGGGGGCGCGAACACTGAAGCTTTCTTT; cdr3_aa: CASSFMWTGGANTEAFF
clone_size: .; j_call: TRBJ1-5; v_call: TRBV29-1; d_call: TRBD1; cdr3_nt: TGCAGCGTCTCTGGGACAGGGCGGAATCAGCCCCAGCATTTT; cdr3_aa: CSVSGTGRNQPQHF
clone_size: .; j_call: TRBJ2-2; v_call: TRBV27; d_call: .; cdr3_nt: TGTGCCAGCAGTCCCCCCAGTCCCATCAGGGAGCTGTTTTTT; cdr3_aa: CASSPPSPIRELFF
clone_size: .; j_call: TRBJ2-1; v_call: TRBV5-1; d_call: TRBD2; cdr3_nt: TGCGCCAGCAGCTTAACCTACGACCGACTAGCGGAGGAATCTAACAATGAGCAGTTCTTC; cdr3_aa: CASSLTYDRLAEESNNEQFF
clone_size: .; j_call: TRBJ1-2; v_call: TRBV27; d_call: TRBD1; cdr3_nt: TGTGCCAGCAGTTTATCTCATTCGTCTACCACGGGACAGGGGGCTGGTATCTATGGCTACACCTTC; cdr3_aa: CASSLSHSSTTGQGAGIYGYTF
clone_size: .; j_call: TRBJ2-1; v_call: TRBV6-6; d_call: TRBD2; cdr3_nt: TGTGCCAGCAGACCGGGACTAGCGGTGAGATACAATGAGCAGTTCTTC; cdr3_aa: CASRPGLAVRYNEQFF
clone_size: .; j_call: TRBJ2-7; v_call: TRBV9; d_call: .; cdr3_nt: TGTGCCAGCAGCCCAGACAGGTCCCGCTCCTACGAGCAGTACTTC; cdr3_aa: CASSPDRSRSYEQYF
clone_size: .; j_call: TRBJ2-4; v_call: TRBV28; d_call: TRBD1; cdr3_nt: TGTGCCAGCAGTTATCAGGGGGTTGTCGTAGCCAAAAACATTCAGTACTTC; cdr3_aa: CASSYQGVVVAKNIQYF
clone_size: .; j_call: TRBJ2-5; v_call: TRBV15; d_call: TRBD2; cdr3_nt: TGTGCCACCAGCAGAACCCGGGGGGGACTAGCGGGGCACCAAGAGACCCAGTACTTC; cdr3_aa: CATSRTRGGLAGHQETQYF
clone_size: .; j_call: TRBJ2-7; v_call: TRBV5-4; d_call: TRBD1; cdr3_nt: TGTGCCAGCAGCTTGGCTAGTGGCCGACAGGGGGCCTACGAGCAGTACTTC; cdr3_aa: CASSLASGRQGAYEQYF